This T cell receptor (beta chain) was identified in a study of graft-versus-host responses after intestinal transplantation. As for this clone: Its cognate antigen is unknown.

Study-wide points: In patients with graft-donor T cell macrochimerism, allograft graft-versus-host to host-versus-graft clonal ratios were high.

Assay used: immunoSEQ multiplex PCR; TCRdb lists only in-frame clones, some missing. The repertoire has 77,000 or so clones, 80% to 95% of them found once; the top ten carry approximately 0.7%. Sequencing was performed on PBMCs, taken 98 days after intestinal transplantation. This clonotype was obtained from a human patient who received an intestinal transplant, so some T cells may come from the graft donor.

The CDR3 coding sequence is TGTGCCAGTAGTATCCGGGACACCATGAACACTGAAGCTTTCTTT. Residues: CASSIRDTMNTEAFF. The chain links TRBV19 to TRBJ1-1; D may be TRBD1 (6 bases). Germline V gives CDR1 LNHDA, CDR2 SQIVND (reference sequence). V lost 3 bases and J 0 bases, leaving 11 bases between the germline ends. This CDR3 contains 15 residues.